The present T cell receptor beta chain was sequenced within a study of immune cell composition in non-small cell lung cancer. Regarding the study as a whole: No significant correlation existed between pack-years smoked and tumour clonality.

Profiling relied on immunoSEQ multiplex PCR, and the TCRdb table lists in-frame clones only, not all of them. Of some 6,200 clones in the sample, roughly nine tenths were seen once. Normal lung was sampled as far from the tumour as possible, at least 3 cm. On this clone: What it recognizes is unknown.

The sequenced sample was non-adjacent lung tissue. This clonotype was obtained from a human donor with non-small cell lung cancer.

This chain's CDR3 is CASSFSAGSYEQYF. CDR3 sequence (DNA): TGCGCCAGCAGCTTCTCCGCAGGGTCCTACGAGCAGTACTTC. The rearrangement uses TRBV5-1 and TRBJ2-7; D possibly corresponds to TRBD1 (5 bases). Germline CDR1 is SGHRS and CDR2 is YFSETQ. Deletions cut 2 bases from V and 1 base from J, with 10 bases between. This CDR3 region has 14 residues.